Following are 21 T cell receptor beta chains from one sample sequenced in a study of regulatory T cells in long-lasting Graves disease. This sample's time point: persistent/refractory GD, antithyroid drugs over 5 years with positive TRAb. PBMC RNA served as the TCR library source. Combining iRepertoire HTBI primers with Arm-PCR of CDR3 regions, the authors built TCR beta libraries. Each CDR3 protein gets one entry after TCRdb re-called the multiplex PCR reads with MiXCR. The table shows 400,000 or so distinct CDR3 sequences, with roughly a quarter occurring only once. The sequences come from peripheral blood mononuclear cells (PBMCs), collected when the disease was refractory, from a patient treated with antithyroid drugs. The receptors derive from a female donor with Graves disease.

The CDR3 loop reads CASSQRTGVVTEAFF. CDR3 sequence (DNA): TGCGCCAGCAGCCAACGGACAGGGGTGGTAACTGAAGCTTTCTTT. The chain has TRBV4-3 and TRBJ1-1, with 9 positions matching TRBD1. The CDR3 contains 15 residues. With V trimmed by 2 bases and J by 5 bases, 6 bases remained unmatched. Germline V lookup: CDR1 LGHNA, CDR2 YSLEER.

The chain combines TRBV9 with TRBJ1-1; D is possibly TRBD1 (5 bases). Trimming removed 5 bases at V and 10 bases at J, with 12 bases between. Per the germline V gene, CDR1 is SGDLS and CDR2 is YYNGEE. The CDR3 totals 11 residues. The CDR3 reads CASRGGGTAFF. As DNA, the CDR3 is TGTGCCAGCAGAGGTGGGGGGACAGCTTTCTTT. The whole variable domain, remainder taken from reference TRBV9 and TRBJ1-1, is DSGVTQTPKHLITATGQRVTLRCSPRSGDLSVYWYQQSLDQGLQFLIQYYNGEERAKGNILERFSAQQFPDLHSELNLSSLELGDSALYFCASRGGGTAFFGQGTRLTVV.

This clonotype was counted between two and nine times. This chain links TRBV9 with TRBJ1-4; 8 bases fit TRBD1. The CDR3 extends over 14 amino acids. CDR1 is SGDLS and CDR2 is YYNGEE in the germline V gene. The J segment lost 7 bases and the V segment lost 2 bases, leaving 4 bases of the junction unmatched. The CDR3 is CASSVGQAGEKLFF. The CDR3 DNA reads as TGTGCCAGCAGCGTGGGACAGGCGGGTGAAAAACTGTTTTTT.

This clonotype was seen only a few times. The rearrangement links TRBV7-3 to TRBJ1-1; D is uncertain. V was cut by 5 bases and J by 6 bases, with 13 bases left in between. The germline CDR1 and CDR2 sequences are SGHTA and FQGTGA. The CDR3 spans 13 residues. DNA for the CDR3: TGTGCCAGCAGCAATCTACACGGGTCTGAAGCTTTCTTT. Encoded protein: CASSNLHGSEAFF.

A few counts support this clonotype. The V and J genes are TRBV25-1 and TRBJ1-6; D is perhaps TRBD1 (5 bases). The CDR3 consists of 17 residues. Germline V gives CDR1 MGHDK, CDR2 SYGVNS. V lost 3 bases to trimming and J lost 0 bases, with 12 bases between them. The DNA of the CDR3 is TGTGCCAGCAGTGACCGTCCCGGGACCTCCTATAATTCACCCCTCCACTTT. It encodes CASSDRPGTSYNSPLHF.

This clonotype has a handful of counts. The chain recombines TRBV25-1 with TRBJ1-2, with D perhaps matching TRBD1 (6 bases). This CDR3 comprises 13 residues. Between the trimmed V and J ends, which lost 4 bases and 6 bases, there was a span of 12 bases. Germline V gives CDR1 MGHDK, CDR2 SYGVNS. The CDR3 protein is CASSASPGDGYTF. The CDR3 nucleotides read TGTGCCAGCAGTGCGTCTCCAGGGGATGGCTACACCTTC.

Notes on this clonotype: A single base separates this from a much larger clone, so it may be a read error. The rearrangement joins TRBV7-2 to TRBJ2-5; D ambiguous. Germline V gene sequence: CDR1 SGHTA, CDR2 FQGNSA. The CDR3 is made up of 11 amino acids. The CDR3 loop is CASSQAEAQYF. The CDR3 DNA reads as TGTGCCAGCAGCCAAGCAGAGGCCCAGTACTTC.

The J gene is TRBJ1-3, the V gene TRBV3-1; D unclear. The CDR3 runs 13 residues. V was cut by 4 bases and J by 2 bases, with 6 bases left in between. Germline-derived CDR1 and CDR2 are LGHDT and YNNKEL (reference sequence). In nucleotides, the CDR3 is TGTGCCAGCAGCCCTTTAGCTGGAAACACCATATATTTT. This encodes CASSPLAGNTIYF. Drawing the rest from reference TRBV3-1 and TRBJ1-3, the complete variable domain is DTAVSQTPKYLVTQMGNDKSIKCEQNLGHDTMYWYKQDSKKFLKIMFSYNNKELIINETVPNRFSPKSPDKAHLNLHINSLELGDSAVYFCASSPLAGNTIYFGEGSWLTVV.

This clonotype has at least ten counts. This chain links TRBV2 with TRBJ1-1; D unresolved. Germline V gene sequence: CDR1 SNHLY, CDR2 FYNNEI. The CDR3 sequence is 14 residues long. Trimming removed 3 bases from V and 1 base from J, with 9 bases in between. DNA for the CDR3: TGTGCCAGCAGTGAGGGCGGAACGAACACTGAAGCTTTCTTT. This gives the protein CASSEGGTNTEAFF.

The V gene is TRBV7-2, the J gene TRBJ2-7; D perhaps matches TRBD1 (6 bases). The length of the CDR3 is 16 residues. The germline V gene has CDR1 SGHTA and CDR2 FQGNSA. V was cut by 5 bases and J by 4 bases, with 21 bases left in between. The CDR3: CASSPRRQGNRYEQYF. Written as DNA, the CDR3 is TGTGCCAGCAGCCCCCGTCGTCAGGGGAATAGGTACGAGCAGTACTTC.

This clonotype has ten or more counts. The chain recombines TRBV5-1 with TRBJ2-7, with a possible D match to TRBD1 (6 bases). V was trimmed by 0 bases and J by 0 bases, leaving 10 bases between them. This CDR3 is built from 15 residues. Germline V gives CDR1 SGHRS, CDR2 YFSETQ. The CDR3 DNA reads as TGCGCCAGCAGCTTGGACGGGACACCCTCCTACGAGCAGTACTTC. Its translation: CASSLDGTPSYEQYF.

The chain uses TRBV10-3 and TRBJ2-2, with unresolved D. The CDR3 spans 12 residues. The V end lost 10 bases, the J end lost 4 bases, and 10 bases lay between the germline ends. The germline CDR1 and CDR2 sequences are ENHRY and SYGVKD. The CDR3 nucleotides are TGTGCCAGCGGTCAGACCACCGGGGAGCTGTTTTTT. It encodes CASGQTTGELFF.

The V and J genes are TRBV6-1 and TRBJ2-7; 14 bases fit TRBD2. The CDR3 spans 15 residues. The ends lost 7 bases at V and 0 bases at J; junction bases unmatched: 2. Germline CDR1 is MNHNS and CDR2 is SASEGT. The CDR3 here is CASTGLAGGSYEQYF. The CDR3 coding sequence is TGTGCCAGCACCGGACTAGCGGGAGGCTCCTACGAGCAGTACTTC.

This clonotype has more than one count but fewer than ten. The germline gene is not matched at one end of the junction; a read error may be the cause. The chain employs TRBV2 and TRBJ2-7; no firm D call. This CDR3 is 15 amino acids long. Germline CDR1 and CDR2: SNHLY and FYNNEI. CDR3 sequence reads: CASSHLWHGPYEQYF. The CDR3 DNA follows: TGCGCCAGCAGCCATCTCTGGCACGGACCCTACGAGCAGTACTTC.

The V gene is TRBV18, the J gene TRBJ1-1, with 9 bases that match TRBD1. Germline lookup yields CDR1 KGHSH and CDR2 LQKENI. There are 18 residues in the CDR3. V shed 3 bases and J 1 base; nucleotides not matched to a gene: 12. As DNA, the CDR3 is TGTGCCAGCTCACCCGTGATCGGGACAGGGAAACGGAACACTGAAGCTTTCTTT. It specifies CASSPVIGTGKRNTEAFF.

The rearrangement uses TRBV4-1 and TRBJ1-2; TRBD1 might be the D (6 bases). V was pared by 1 base and J by 4 bases, with 13 bases between. Germline V CDR1 and CDR2: MGHRA, YSYEKL. The CDR3 covers 15 residues. Here the CDR3 reads CASSQGHGGAYGYTF. In DNA form, the CDR3 reads TGCGCCAGCAGCCAAGGCCATGGGGGCGCCTATGGCTACACCTTC.

This clonotype occurred many times. The chain links TRBV12-5 to TRBJ2-5, with no clear D. The germline V gene encodes CDR1 LGHNT and CDR2 FRNRAP. Trimming removed 11 bases from V and 2 bases from J, with 15 bases in between. This CDR3 contains 13 residues. CDR3 protein: CASRAGSQETQYF. In DNA, the CDR3 is TGTGCTTCCCGAGCTGGCTCACAAGAGACCCAGTACTTC.

This clonotype was counted ten times or more. J is TRBJ1-2 and V is TRBV15; the D gene is possibly TRBD1 (5 bases). Trimming shortened V by 0 bases and J by 2 bases, and 10 bases separated the two germline ends. This CDR3 is built from 15 residues. In germline, CDR1 is LNHNV, CDR2 YYDKDF (reference sequence). CDR3 region: CATSREAGINYGYTF. In nucleotides, the CDR3 is TGTGCCACCAGCAGAGAAGCAGGGATCAACTATGGCTACACCTTC.

The chain links TRBV19 to TRBJ1-2; no clear D. Germline V gene lookup returns CDR1 LNHDA and CDR2 SQIVND (reference sequence). The CDR3 covers 14 residues. The V end was cut by 3 bases, the J end by 10 bases, with 18 bases between. The CDR3 loop reads CASSMRTGRTVYTF. The CDR3 coding sequence is TGTGCCAGTAGTATGCGGACCGGCAGGACTGTCTACACCTTC.

The chain recombines TRBV3-1 with TRBJ2-1, with TRBD2 matching over 7 bases. This CDR3 contains 16 residues. Germline V lookup: CDR1 LGHDT, CDR2 YNNKEL (reference sequence). The V and J ends lost 1 base and 9 bases, in that order; junction bases with no gene match: 12. This CDR3 reads CASSQGGGSPVGEQFF. Written as DNA, the CDR3 is TGTGCCAGCAGCCAAGGGGGCGGGAGCCCCGTCGGTGAGCAGTTCTTC.

There are many counts of this clonotype. This rearrangement joins TRBV2 to TRBJ2-7; TRBD2 agrees at 10 bases. Losses at the gene ends were 2 bases for V and 0 bases for J; bases not matched to a gene: 4. The CDR3 runs to 16 residues. Germline CDR1 is SNHLY and CDR2 is FYNNEI. CDR3 sequence: CASSELAGVNSYEQYF. The CDR3 nucleotides read TGTGCCAGCAGTGAACTAGCGGGAGTGAACTCCTACGAGCAGTACTTC.